This T cell receptor beta chain is from a study of shared clonotypes between healthy human individuals. Study-level findings and limits: Compared with clonotypes that all four donors shared, non-shared clonotypes had lower generation probabilities.

Each replicate PCR on the sorted subsets used approximately 200 ng DNA (around 30,000 T cell genomes). Clones were sequenced by immunoSEQ multiplex PCR, and TCRdb holds only the in-frame ones, with some missing. The table shows about 610,000 clones, with about 97% occurring only once. The CDR3 has 14 residues. Germline CDR1 and CDR2: WNHNN and SYGVQD (reference sequence). V was pared by 6 bases and J by 1 base, with 13 bases between. In regard to this clone: The antigen remains undetermined.

This sequence joins TRBV10-1 and TRBJ2-7, with D possibly matching TRBD2 (6 bases). This TCR derives from a woman aged 25 to 39 in good health. What was sequenced was naive CD4+ T cells sorted from blood. Described subset: CD45RA+ positively selected. CDR3 region: CASRASGGSYEQYF. CDR3 coding DNA: TGCGCCAGCAGGGCCAGTGGGGGGTCCTACGAGCAGTACTTC.